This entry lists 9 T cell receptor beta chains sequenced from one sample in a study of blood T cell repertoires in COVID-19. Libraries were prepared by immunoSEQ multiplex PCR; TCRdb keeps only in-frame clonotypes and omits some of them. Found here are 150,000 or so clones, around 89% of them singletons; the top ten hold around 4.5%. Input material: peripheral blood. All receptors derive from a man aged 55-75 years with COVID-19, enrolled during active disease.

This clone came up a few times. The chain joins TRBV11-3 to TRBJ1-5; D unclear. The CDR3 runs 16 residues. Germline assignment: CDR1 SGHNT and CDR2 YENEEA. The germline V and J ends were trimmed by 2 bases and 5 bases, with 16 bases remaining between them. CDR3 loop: CASSLPERVWDQPQHF. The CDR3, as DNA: TGTGCCAGCAGCTTACCGGAGAGGGTATGGGATCAGCCCCAGCATTTT.

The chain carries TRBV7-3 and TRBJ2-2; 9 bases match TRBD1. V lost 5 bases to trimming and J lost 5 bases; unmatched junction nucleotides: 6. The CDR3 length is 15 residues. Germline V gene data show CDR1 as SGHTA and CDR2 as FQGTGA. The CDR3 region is CASSLGTGRTGELFF. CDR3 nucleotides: TGTGCCAGCAGCCTTGGGACAGGGCGGACCGGGGAGCTGTTTTTT.

This CDR3 is CASTPYDPRDSSYNEQFF. CDR3 DNA sequence: TGTGCCAGTACTCCGTATGATCCCCGGGACAGCTCCTACAATGAGCAGTTCTTC. The V call is TRBV19, the J call TRBJ2-1; 7 bases match TRBD1. From germline, CDR1 is LNHDA and CDR2 SQIVND (reference sequence). There are 18 residues in the CDR3. With 7 bases clipped from V and 0 bases from J, the junction kept 15 bases outside the gene matches.

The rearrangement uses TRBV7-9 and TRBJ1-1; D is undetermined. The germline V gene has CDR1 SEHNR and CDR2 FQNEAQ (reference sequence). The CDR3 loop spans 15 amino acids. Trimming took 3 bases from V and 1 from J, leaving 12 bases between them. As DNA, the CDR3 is TGTGCCAGCAGCTTGCGCGGCCAGAGGAACACTGAAGCTTTCTTT. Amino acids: CASSLRGQRNTEAFF.

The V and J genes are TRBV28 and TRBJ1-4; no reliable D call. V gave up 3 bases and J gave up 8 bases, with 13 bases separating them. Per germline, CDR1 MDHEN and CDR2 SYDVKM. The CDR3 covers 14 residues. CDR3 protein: CASSFIGSGEKLFF. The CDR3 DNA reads TGTGCCAGCAGTTTTATAGGGTCGGGGGAAAAACTGTTTTTT.

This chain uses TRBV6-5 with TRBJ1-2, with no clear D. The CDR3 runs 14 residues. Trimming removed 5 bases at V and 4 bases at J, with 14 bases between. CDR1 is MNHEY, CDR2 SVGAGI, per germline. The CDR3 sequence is CASSPSGAAYGYTF. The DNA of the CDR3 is TGTGCCAGCAGTCCCTCGGGTGCGGCCTATGGCTACACCTTC.

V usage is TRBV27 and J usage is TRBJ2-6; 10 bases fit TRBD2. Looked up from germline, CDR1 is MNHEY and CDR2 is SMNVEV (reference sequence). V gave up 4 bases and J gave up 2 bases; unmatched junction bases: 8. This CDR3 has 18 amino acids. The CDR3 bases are TGTGCCAGCAGTTCCTTAGCGGGGGGCGAGACTGGGGCCAACGTCCTGACTTTC. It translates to CASSSLAGGETGANVLTF.

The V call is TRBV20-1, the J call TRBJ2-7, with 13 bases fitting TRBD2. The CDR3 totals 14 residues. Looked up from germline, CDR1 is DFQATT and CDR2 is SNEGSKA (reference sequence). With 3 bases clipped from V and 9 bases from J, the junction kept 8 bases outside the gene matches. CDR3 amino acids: CSASLGTSGEAQYF. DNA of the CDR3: TGCAGTGCTAGTCTTGGGACTAGCGGGGAGGCGCAGTACTTC.

CDR3 loop: CASSQGQRNTEAFF. The CDR3 coding sequence is TGCGCCAGCAGCCAGGGACAGCGGAACACTGAAGCTTTCTTT. The rearrangement joins TRBV5-1 to TRBJ1-1; TRBD1 matches at 7 bases. V lost 4 bases and J lost 1; bases outside the gene matches: 4. Germline V gene sequence: CDR1 SGHRS, CDR2 YFSETQ. The CDR3 spans 14 residues.